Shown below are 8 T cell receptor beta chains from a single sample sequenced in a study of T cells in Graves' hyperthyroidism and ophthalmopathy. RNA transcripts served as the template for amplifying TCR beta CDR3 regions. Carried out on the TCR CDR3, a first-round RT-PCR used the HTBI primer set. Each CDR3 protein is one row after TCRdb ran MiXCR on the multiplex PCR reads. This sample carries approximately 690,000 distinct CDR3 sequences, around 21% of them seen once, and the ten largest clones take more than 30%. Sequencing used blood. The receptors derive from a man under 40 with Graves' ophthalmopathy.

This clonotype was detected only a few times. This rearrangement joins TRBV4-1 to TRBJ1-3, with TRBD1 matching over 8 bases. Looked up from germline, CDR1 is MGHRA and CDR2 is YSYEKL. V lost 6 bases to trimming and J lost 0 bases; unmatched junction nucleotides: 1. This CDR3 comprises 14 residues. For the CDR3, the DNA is TGCGCCAGCAGAGACAGGGGCTCTGGAAACACCATATATTTT. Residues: CASRDRGSGNTIYF.

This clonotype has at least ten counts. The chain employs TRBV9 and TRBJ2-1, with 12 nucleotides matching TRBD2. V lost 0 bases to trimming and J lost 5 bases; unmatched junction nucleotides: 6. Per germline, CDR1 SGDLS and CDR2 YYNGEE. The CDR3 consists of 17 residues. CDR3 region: CASSVDRTSGMNNEQFF. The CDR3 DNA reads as TGTGCCAGCAGCGTAGACCGGACTAGCGGGATGAACAATGAGCAGTTCTTC.

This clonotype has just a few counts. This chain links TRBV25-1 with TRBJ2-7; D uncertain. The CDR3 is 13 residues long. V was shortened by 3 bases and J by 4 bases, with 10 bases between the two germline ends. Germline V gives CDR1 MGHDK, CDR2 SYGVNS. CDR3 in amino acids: CASSDAGRYEQYF. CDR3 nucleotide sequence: TGTGCCAGCAGTGATGCAGGCCGTTACGAGCAGTACTTC.

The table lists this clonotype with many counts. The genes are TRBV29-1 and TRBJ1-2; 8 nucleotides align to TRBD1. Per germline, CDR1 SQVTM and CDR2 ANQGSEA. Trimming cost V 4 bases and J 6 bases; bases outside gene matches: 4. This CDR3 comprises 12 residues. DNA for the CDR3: TGCAGCGTTGGACAGGGGCGGAATGGCTACACCTTC. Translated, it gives CSVGQGRNGYTF.

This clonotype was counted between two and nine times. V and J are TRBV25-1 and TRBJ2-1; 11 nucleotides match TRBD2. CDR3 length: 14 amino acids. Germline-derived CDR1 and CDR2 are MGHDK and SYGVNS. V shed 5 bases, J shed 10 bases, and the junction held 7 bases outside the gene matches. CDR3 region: CASSITSGSSEQFF. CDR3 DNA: TGTGCCAGCAGTATCACTAGCGGGAGTTCCGAGCAGTTCTTC.

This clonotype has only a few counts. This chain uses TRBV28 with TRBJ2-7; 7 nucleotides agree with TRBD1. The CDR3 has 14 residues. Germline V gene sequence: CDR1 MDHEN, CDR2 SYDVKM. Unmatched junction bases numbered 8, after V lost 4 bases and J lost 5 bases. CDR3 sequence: CASSSPGTANEQYF. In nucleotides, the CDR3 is TGTGCCAGCAGTTCCCCCGGGACAGCCAACGAGCAGTACTTC.

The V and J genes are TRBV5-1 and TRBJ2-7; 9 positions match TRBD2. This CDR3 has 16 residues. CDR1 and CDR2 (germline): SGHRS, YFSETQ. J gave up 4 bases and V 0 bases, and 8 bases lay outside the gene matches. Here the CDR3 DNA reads TGCGCCAGCAGCTTGGGACTAGCGGCACTCAGGTACGAGCAGTACTTC. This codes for CASSLGLAALRYEQYF.

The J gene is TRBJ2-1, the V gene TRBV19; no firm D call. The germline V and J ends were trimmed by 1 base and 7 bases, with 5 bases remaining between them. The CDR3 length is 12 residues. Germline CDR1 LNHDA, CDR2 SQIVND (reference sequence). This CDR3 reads CASSIGMNEQFF. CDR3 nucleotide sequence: TGTGCCAGTAGTATAGGTATGAATGAGCAGTTCTTC.